The 29 T cell receptor beta chains below were found in one sample sequenced in a study of T cell responses to AZD1222 COVID-19 vaccine. TCRdb keeps only in-frame clones here, not all; method: immunoSEQ multiplex PCR. The table has over 100,000 clones, roughly 83% seen once. Sequences were derived from peripheral blood, sampled on day 0 of AZD1222 vaccination. Receptors were obtained from an adult in good health.

By sample share, this clone is medium-sized. The chain has TRBV7-9 and TRBJ2-3; D perhaps matches TRBD2 (5 bases). Germline V gene data show CDR1 as SEHNR and CDR2 as FQNEAQ (reference sequence). Trimming shortened V by 1 base and J by 3 bases, and 14 bases separated the two germline ends. This CDR3 region has 16 residues. The CDR3 nucleotides are TGTGCCAGCAGCTTAGACCTCGGTAGGAGGACAGATACGCAGTATTTT. Encoded protein: CASSLDLGRRTDTQYF.

This clone was seen a single time. The gene calls are TRBV9 and TRBJ1-2, with TRBD1 matching over 7 bases. This CDR3 has 16 amino acids. After removal of 3 bases from V and 8 bases from J, the junction contained 16 bases not matched to a gene. CDR1 and CDR2 from the germline V gene are SGDLS and YYNGEE. The CDR3 region has the DNA TGTGCCAGCAGCGCCTCCAGCCGCGACAGGGCTGGAGGCTACACCTTC. As protein: CASSASSRDRAGGYTF.

Concerning this clone: This specimen includes other DNA sequences encoding the same CDR3. The chain is built from TRBV5-1 and TRBJ1-3; D remains ambiguous. CDR3 length equals 14 residues. Germline-derived CDR1 and CDR2 are SGHRS and YFSETQ. The ends were cut back, 0 bases at V and 0 bases at J, with 4 bases in the middle. CDR3: CASSLGSSGNTIYF. In DNA form, the CDR3 reads TGCGCCAGCAGCTTGGGATCCTCTGGAAACACCATATATTTT.

The rearrangement uses TRBV5-1 and TRBJ1-2; D perhaps matches TRBD1 (6 bases). V lost 0 bases to trimming and J lost 4 bases, with 13 bases between them. The germline V gene encodes CDR1 SGHRS and CDR2 YFSETQ. This CDR3 is built from 15 residues. CDR3 nucleotide sequence: TGCGCCAGCAGCTTGGACAACAGGGAGAGCTATGGCTACACCTTC. It translates to CASSLDNRESYGYTF.

V gene TRBV3-1 (or the pseudogene TRBV3-2) combines with J gene TRBJ2-7; no firm D call. This CDR3 is 16 amino acids long. Germline loops: CDR1 LGHDT, CDR2 YNNKEL (reference sequence). V was trimmed by 0 bases and J by 0 bases, leaving 12 bases between them. The CDR3 region is CASSQDSRPSSYEQYF. The CDR3 region has the DNA TGTGCCAGCAGCCAAGATTCCCGACCTAGCTCCTACGAGCAGTACTTC.

This clone was counted once. The rearrangement uses TRBV7-9 and TRBJ2-3; D is possibly TRBD2 (6 bases). V was trimmed by 3 bases and J by 0 bases, leaving 13 bases between them. Germline assignment: CDR1 SEHNR and CDR2 FQNEAQ (reference sequence). The CDR3 runs to 16 residues. The CDR3 DNA sequence: TGTGCCAGCAGCTTGCTAGCGTGGGCTAGCACAGATACGCAGTATTTT. Translated, it gives CASSLLAWASTDTQYF.

The CDR3 region is CASSQVTTGELFF. The CDR3 DNA is TGTGCCAGCAGCCAAGTGACCACCGGGGAGCTGTTTTTT. The rearrangement uses TRBV3-1 (or the pseudogene TRBV3-2) and TRBJ2-2, with unresolved D. The germline gives CDR1 LGHDT, CDR2 YNNKEL (reference sequence). Trimming removed 1 base at V and 4 bases at J, with 4 bases between. This CDR3 has 13 residues.

The CDR3 region has the DNA TGTGCCACCAGCAGAGAACGGGGCCAGGCTAGCGAGCAGTACTTC. It yields the protein CATSRERGQASEQYF. The chain has TRBV15 and TRBJ2-7; D might be TRBD1 or TRBD2, each matching 5 bases. The germline gives CDR1 LNHNV, CDR2 YYDKDF (reference sequence). Trimming shortened V by 0 bases and J by 6 bases, and 15 bases separated the two germline ends. CDR3 length equals 15 residues.

The gene calls are TRBV6-1 and TRBJ1-1; D perhaps matches TRBD1 (5 bases). Germline V gene data show CDR1 as MNHNS and CDR2 as SASEGT. The CDR3 contains 16 residues. Trimming pared 4 bases from V and 1 base from J, leaving 16 bases between. CDR3 in amino acids: CASSAIHGTQNTEAFF. CDR3 DNA sequence: TGTGCCAGCAGTGCCATTCACGGGACGCAGAACACTGAAGCTTTCTTT.

V and J are TRBV14 and TRBJ1-2, with 7 bases fitting TRBD1. CDR1 and CDR2 from the germline V gene are SGHDN and FVKESK. The CDR3 length is 13 residues. V was pared by 0 bases and J by 7 bases, with 2 bases of the junction left unmatched. CDR3 bases: TGTGCCAGCAGCCAAGAGCCAGGGGGTGGCTACACCTTC. Translation: CASSQEPGGGYTF.

The table lists this clone with a count of one. The chain has TRBV4-3 and TRBJ1-2; possibly TRBD1 for D (6 bases). Trimming took 0 bases from V and 3 from J, leaving 14 bases between them. The CDR3 loop spans 16 amino acids. Germline V gene lookup returns CDR1 LGHNA and CDR2 YSLEER. The CDR3 region is CASSQEPGAVDYGYTF. The CDR3 nucleotides read TGCGCCAGCAGCCAAGAACCGGGGGCGGTAGACTATGGCTACACCTTC.

This clone has just one count. DNA of the CDR3: TGTGCCAGCAGCCAAGGGTTAAGGGGTAACTATGGCTACACCTTC. Protein product: CASSQGLRGNYGYTF. The rearrangement uses TRBV14 and TRBJ1-2; possibly TRBD1 for D (5 bases). V gave up 1 base and J gave up 1 base, with 10 bases separating them. The V gene's germline CDR1 is SGHDN and CDR2 FVKESK. This CDR3 comprises 15 residues.

The V and J genes are TRBV28 and TRBJ1-1, with a tentative D call TRBD1 (6 bases). The V end was cut by 2 bases, the J end by 5 bases, with 18 bases between. There are 16 residues in the CDR3. Germline V gene sequence: CDR1 MDHEN, CDR2 SYDVKM. In DNA, the CDR3 is TGTGCCAGCAGTTTAAACTACGGGGGGCTGGGTACTGAAGCTTTCTTT. This codes for CASSLNYGGLGTEAFF.

This clone was counted once. This chain connects TRBV7-6 to TRBJ2-1, with 7 positions matching TRBD1. J was trimmed by 0 bases and V by 1 base; bases with no gene match: 6. Germline V gives CDR1 SGHVS, CDR2 FNYEAQ. This CDR3 comprises 17 residues. CDR3: CASSLGSAGGSYNEQFF. The CDR3 DNA is TGTGCCAGCAGCTTAGGGAGCGCAGGGGGCTCCTACAATGAGCAGTTCTTC.

J is TRBJ2-1 and V is TRBV19; TRBD1 matches 10 bases. Looked up from germline, CDR1 is LNHDA and CDR2 is SQIVND (reference sequence). The ends lost 7 bases at V and 4 bases at J; junction bases unmatched: 4. This CDR3 has 14 amino acids. In DNA, the CDR3 is TGTGCCAGTATAGTGGGACAGGGGTACAATGAGCAGTTCTTC. Translated: CASIVGQGYNEQFF.

V is TRBV29-1 and J is TRBJ2-7; D is unresolved. This CDR3 contains 15 residues. Germline CDR1 reads SQVTM; CDR2 reads ANQGSEA. Deletions cut 4 bases from V and 1 base from J, with 17 bases between. This CDR3 reads CSVGGKASKSYEQYF. As DNA, the CDR3 is TGCAGCGTTGGGGGTAAGGCTTCAAAGTCCTACGAGCAGTACTTC.

The V and J genes are TRBV5-6 and TRBJ1-1, with a possible D match to TRBD1 (5 bases). Germline V lookup: CDR1 SGHDT, CDR2 YYEEEE. V lost 5 bases to trimming and J lost 1 base, with 9 bases between them. The CDR3 length is 13 residues. The CDR3 region is CASSFTGNTEAFF. The CDR3, as DNA: TGTGCCAGCAGTTTTACAGGGAACACTGAAGCTTTCTTT. Supplemented by reference TRBV5-6 and TRBJ1-1, the full variable domain reads DAGVTQSPTHLIKTRGQQVTLRCSPKSGHDTVSWYQQALGQGPQFIFQYYEEEERQRGNFPDRFSGHQFPNYSSELNVNALLLGDSALYLCASSFTGNTEAFFGQGTRLTVV.

This chain connects TRBV24-1 to TRBJ2-7, with TRBD1 matching over 7 bases. V lost 3 bases to trimming and J lost 1 base; unmatched junction nucleotides: 5. Germline CDR1 and CDR2: KGHDR and SFDVKD. The CDR3 loop spans 15 amino acids. The CDR3, as DNA: TGTGCCACCAGTGATACAGGGGACCCTTCCTACGAGCAGTACTTC. Protein: CATSDTGDPSYEQYF.

The chain uses TRBV6-1 and TRBJ2-1, with 9 bases fitting TRBD2. J was trimmed by 0 bases and V by 0 bases; bases with no gene match: 6. CDR1 and CDR2 (germline): MNHNS, SASEGT. The length of the CDR3 is 18 residues. This CDR3 is CASSEARGGRLSYNEQFF. The CDR3, as DNA: TGTGCCAGCAGTGAAGCGCGGGGGGGACGGCTCTCCTACAATGAGCAGTTCTTC.

The chain joins TRBV14 to TRBJ2-1; unclear D gene. Germline V gene sequence: CDR1 SGHDN, CDR2 FVKESK. This CDR3 spans 12 amino acids. Trimming took 4 bases from V and 7 from J, leaving 8 bases between them. This chain's CDR3 is CASSRSGNEQFF. CDR3 bases: TGTGCCAGCAGCCGTAGTGGGAATGAGCAGTTCTTC.

The rearrangement uses TRBV6-6 and TRBJ1-1; TRBD1 is a possible D gene (5 bases). The CDR3 has 14 amino acids. V was shortened by 6 bases and J by 1 base, with 12 bases between the two germline ends. Germline CDR1 and CDR2: MNHNY and SVGAGI (reference sequence). The CDR3 reads CASSPQGSNTEAFF. CDR3 in DNA: TGTGCCAGCAGCCCCCAGGGCTCGAACACTGAAGCTTTCTTT.

The V and J genes are TRBV2 and TRBJ1-2; the match to TRBD1 covers 9 bases. V dropped 6 bases and J dropped 5; count of bases not matched to a gene: 10. Germline lookup yields CDR1 SNHLY and CDR2 FYNNEI. The CDR3 has 15 amino acids. Here the CDR3 reads CASSERDRASYGYTF. The CDR3 DNA reads TGTGCCAGCAGCGAAAGGGACAGGGCGTCTTATGGCTACACCTTC.

The chain has TRBV20-1 and TRBJ1-2; weak D call: TRBD1 (5 bases). The germline CDR1 and CDR2 sequences are DFQATT and SNEGSKA (reference sequence). Trimming removed 3 bases at V and 4 bases at J, with 9 bases between. The CDR3 is 12 residues long. This CDR3 is CSASLGPYGYTF. The CDR3 nucleotides are TGCAGTGCTAGTCTGGGGCCCTATGGCTACACCTTC.

This chain links TRBV7-9 with TRBJ2-7, with D tentatively TRBD1 (6 bases). There are 15 residues in the CDR3. Trimming removed 1 base from V and 5 bases from J, with 15 bases in between. The germline gives CDR1 SEHNR, CDR2 FQNEAQ (reference sequence). CDR3: CASSLVGASIHEQYF. The CDR3 nucleotides are TGTGCCAGCAGCTTAGTGGGGGCTAGTATTCACGAGCAGTACTTC. Full variable domain (remainder filled in from reference TRBV7-9 and TRBJ2-7): DTGVSQNPRHKITKRGQNVTFRCDPISEHNRLYWYRQTLGQGPEFLTYFQNEAQLEKSRLLSDRFSAERPKGSFSTLEIQRTEQGDSAMYLCASSLVGASIHEQYFGPGTRLTVT.

The CDR3 DNA reads TGTGCCAGCAGTCGGACAGGGGTGGGGTCCTACGAGCAGTACGTC. Amino acids: CASSRTGVGSYEQYV. This chain joins TRBV27 and TRBJ2-7; 9 nucleotides match TRBD1. The trim removed 5 bases at V and 1 base at J, leaving 6 bases unmatched. Germline values: CDR1 MNHEY, CDR2 SMNVEV (reference sequence). This CDR3 is built from 15 residues.

The V and J genes are TRBV24-1 and TRBJ2-7, with D unresolved. Trimming took off 1 base at V and 7 bases at J, with 16 bases between the two ends. Germline V gene data show CDR1 as KGHDR and CDR2 as SFDVKD. The CDR3 contains 15 residues. DNA for the CDR3: TGTGCCACCAGTGATTTCTCGGACGATTTGTTAGAGCAGTACTTC. Protein: CATSDFSDDLLEQYF.

A few counts support this clone. The chain combines TRBV29-1 with TRBJ1-1; D remains unclear. Germline V CDR1 and CDR2: SQVTM, ANQGSEA. The CDR3 is 11 amino acids. DNA of the CDR3: TGCTCAGGCAGACAGAACACTGAAGCTTTCTTT. Translating gives CSGRQNTEAFF.

The sample holds a few counts of this clone. The genes are TRBV30 and TRBJ2-5, with 12 bases identical to TRBD2. J was trimmed by 5 bases and V by 2 bases; bases with no gene match: 9. Germline V lookup: CDR1 GTSNPN, CDR2 SVGIG (reference sequence). The CDR3 runs to 16 residues. CDR3: CAWSPLTSGGGETQYF. In DNA form, the CDR3 reads TGTGCCTGGAGTCCATTGACTAGCGGGGGCGGGGAGACCCAGTACTTC. Variable domain in full (rest from reference TRBV30 and TRBJ2-5): SQTIHQWPATLVQPVGSPLSLECTVEGTSNPNLYWYRQAAGRGLQLLFYSVGIGQISSEVPQNLSASRPQDRQFILSSKKLLLSDSGFYLCAWSPLTSGGGETQYFGPGTRLLVL.

The chain couples TRBV3-1 (or the pseudogene TRBV3-2) to TRBJ1-1; TRBD1 agrees at 9 bases. The CDR3 runs 15 residues. The junction had 7 bases not matched to a gene; V was cut back by 4 bases and J by 4 bases. The germline gives CDR1 LGHDT, CDR2 YNNKEL (reference sequence). The CDR3 DNA sequence: TGTGCCAGCAGCCGGGGACAGGGCCTGGGCACTGAAGCTTTCTTT. This codes for CASSRGQGLGTEAFF.